The present entry profiles one T cell receptor beta chain with its context. The data belong to a study of T cells in Graves' hyperthyroidism and ophthalmopathy. Overall study: Peripheral blood was acquired at first diagnosis, ahead of any therapy whatsoever.

The source material, RNA transcripts, was used to amplify TCR beta CDR3 regions. The primer set for the first-round RT-PCR of the TCR CDR3 was HTBI. TCRdb redid the calling of the multiplex PCR reads with MiXCR, one entry per CDR3 protein. The data show about 640,000 distinct CDR3 sequences, around 20% seen once. Under 3 months was the duration of disease in ophthalmopathy patients, who also had a Clinical Activity Score of at least 3 and a NOSPECS grade of at least 4. Diagnostic assessment was based on clinical symptoms, serum thyroxine and TRAb, thyroid ultrasound and orbital computed tomography. Germline assignment: CDR1 SGHKS and CDR2 YYEKEE (reference sequence). The CDR3 loop spans 15 amino acids. The ends were cut back, 0 bases at V and 3 bases at J, with 13 bases in the middle.

The chain combines TRBV5-5 with TRBJ2-7, with D unclear. This TCR derives from a man younger than 40 with Graves' ophthalmopathy. Material: blood. CDR3 DNA: TGTGCCAGCAGCTTGGGTCGACTTCACAGCTACGAGCAGTACTTC. Its translation: CASSLGRLHSYEQYF.